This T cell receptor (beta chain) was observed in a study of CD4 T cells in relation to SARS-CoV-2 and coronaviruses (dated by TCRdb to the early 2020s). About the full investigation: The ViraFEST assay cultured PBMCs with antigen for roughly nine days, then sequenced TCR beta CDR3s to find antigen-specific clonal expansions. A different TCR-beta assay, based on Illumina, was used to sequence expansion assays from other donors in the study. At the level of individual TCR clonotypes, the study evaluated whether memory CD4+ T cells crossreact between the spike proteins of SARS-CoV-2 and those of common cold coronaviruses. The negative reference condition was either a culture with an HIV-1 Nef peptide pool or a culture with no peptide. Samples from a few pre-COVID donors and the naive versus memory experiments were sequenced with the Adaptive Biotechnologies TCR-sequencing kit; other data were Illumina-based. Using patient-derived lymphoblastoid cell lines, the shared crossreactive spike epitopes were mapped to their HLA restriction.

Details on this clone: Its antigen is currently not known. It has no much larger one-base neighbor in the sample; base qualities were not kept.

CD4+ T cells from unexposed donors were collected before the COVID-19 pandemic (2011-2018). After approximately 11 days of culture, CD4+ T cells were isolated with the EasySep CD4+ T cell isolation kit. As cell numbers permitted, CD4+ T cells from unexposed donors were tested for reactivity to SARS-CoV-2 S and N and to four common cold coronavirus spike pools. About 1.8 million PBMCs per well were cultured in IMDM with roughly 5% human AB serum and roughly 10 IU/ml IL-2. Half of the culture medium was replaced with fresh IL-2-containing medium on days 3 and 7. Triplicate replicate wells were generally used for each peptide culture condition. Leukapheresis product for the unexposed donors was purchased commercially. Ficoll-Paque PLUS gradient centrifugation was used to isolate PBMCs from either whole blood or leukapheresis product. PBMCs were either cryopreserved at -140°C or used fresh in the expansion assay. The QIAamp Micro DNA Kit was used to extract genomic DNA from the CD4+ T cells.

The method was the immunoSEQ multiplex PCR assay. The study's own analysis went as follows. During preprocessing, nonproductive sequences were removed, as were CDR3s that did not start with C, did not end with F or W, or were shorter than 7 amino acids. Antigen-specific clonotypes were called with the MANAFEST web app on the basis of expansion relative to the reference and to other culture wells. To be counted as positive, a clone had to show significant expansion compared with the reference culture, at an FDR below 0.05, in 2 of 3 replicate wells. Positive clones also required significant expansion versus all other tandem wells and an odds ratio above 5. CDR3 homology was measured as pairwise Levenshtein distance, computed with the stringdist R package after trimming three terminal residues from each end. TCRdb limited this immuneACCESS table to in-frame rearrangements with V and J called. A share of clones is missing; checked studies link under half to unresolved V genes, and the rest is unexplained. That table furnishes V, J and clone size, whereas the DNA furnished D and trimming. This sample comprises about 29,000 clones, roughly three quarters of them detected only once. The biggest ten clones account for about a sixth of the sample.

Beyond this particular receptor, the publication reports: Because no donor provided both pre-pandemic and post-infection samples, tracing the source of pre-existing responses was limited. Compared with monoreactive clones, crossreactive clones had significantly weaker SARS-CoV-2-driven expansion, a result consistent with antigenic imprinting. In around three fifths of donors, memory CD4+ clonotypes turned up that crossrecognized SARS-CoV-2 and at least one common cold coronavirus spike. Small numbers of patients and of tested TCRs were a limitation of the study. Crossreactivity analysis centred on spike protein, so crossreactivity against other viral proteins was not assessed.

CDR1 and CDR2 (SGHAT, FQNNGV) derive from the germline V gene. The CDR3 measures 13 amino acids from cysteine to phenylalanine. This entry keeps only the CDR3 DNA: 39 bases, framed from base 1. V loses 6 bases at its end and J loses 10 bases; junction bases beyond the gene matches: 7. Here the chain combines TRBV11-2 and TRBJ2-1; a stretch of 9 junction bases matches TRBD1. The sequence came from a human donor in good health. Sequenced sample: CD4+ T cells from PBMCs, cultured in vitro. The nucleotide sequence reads TGTGCCAGCAGTACAGACAGGGGGAGAGAGCAGTTCTTC. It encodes CASSTDRGREQFF.